The next 25 T cell receptor beta chains were all read from a single sample in a study of T cell responses to AZD1222 COVID-19 vaccine. Using immunoSEQ multiplex PCR, the repertoire was profiled, and TCRdb retains in-frame clones only, with some absent. The sample includes roughly 100,000 clones, approximately 92% seen only once; the top ten take around 1.2%. The input for sequencing was peripheral blood, taken on day 0 of AZD1222 vaccination. These receptors came from an adult in good health.

This clone has only one observation. V usage is TRBV6-5 and J usage is TRBJ2-7; TRBD1 matches 8 bases. V lost 5 bases to trimming and J lost 6 bases; unmatched junction nucleotides: 3. Germline values: CDR1 MNHEY, CDR2 SVGAGI. The CDR3 covers 12 residues. Written as DNA, the CDR3 is TGTGCCAGCAGTCAGGACAGGGTCGAGCAGTACTTC. This encodes CASSQDRVEQYF.

The J gene is TRBJ1-6, the V gene TRBV7-9; 7 bases align to TRBD1. Germline V gene sequence: CDR1 SEHNR, CDR2 FQNEAQ (reference sequence). The CDR3 is 15 residues long. The V gene end was trimmed by 4 bases and the J gene end by 7 bases; junction bases not matched to a gene: 7. CDR3 bases: TGTGCCAGCAGCTACACCGGGACAGCGAATTCACCCCTCCACTTT. The encoded protein is CASSYTGTANSPLHF.

The chain has TRBV5-4 and TRBJ1-5; perhaps TRBD1 as D (6 bases). The CDR3 is 13 residues long. Trimming took 2 bases from V and 4 from J, leaving 7 bases between them. CDR1 and CDR2 from the germline V gene are SGHNT and YYREEE (reference sequence). The CDR3 nucleotides are TGTGCCAGCAGCTTAGGACAGAATCAGCCCCAGCATTTT. As protein: CASSLGQNQPQHF. Supplemented by reference TRBV5-4 and TRBJ1-5, the full variable domain reads ETGVTQSPTHLIKTRGQQVTLRCSSQSGHNTVSWYQQALGQGPQFIFQYYREEENGRGNFPPRFSGLQFPNYSSELNVNALELDDSALYLCASSLGQNQPQHFGDGTRLSIL.

V is TRBV6-5 and J is TRBJ2-4; 10 bases fit TRBD2. Losses at the gene ends were 4 bases for V and 1 base for J; bases not matched to a gene: 4. The CDR3 runs to 16 residues. Germline CDR1 MNHEY, CDR2 SVGAGI. CDR3 coding DNA: TGTGCCAGCAGTTCCGGGACTAGCGTTGCCAAAAACATTCAGTACTTC. Translating gives CASSSGTSVAKNIQYF.

The chain couples TRBV19 to TRBJ1-4; the D gene is possibly TRBD1 (5 bases). The V end lost 1 base, the J end lost 5 bases, and 14 bases lay between the germline ends. Germline V gives CDR1 LNHDA, CDR2 SQIVND (reference sequence). CDR3 length equals 16 residues. The CDR3: CASSIGDGTSNEKLFF. The CDR3 nucleotides are TGTGCCAGTAGTATAGGGGACGGGACCTCAAATGAAAAACTGTTTTTT.

This chain connects TRBV7-8 to TRBJ1-1, with 8 bases aligning to TRBD1. The CDR3 sequence is 13 residues long. From germline, CDR1 is SGHVS and CDR2 FQNEAQ. V was clipped by 5 bases and J by 11 bases; unmatched bases: 10. For the CDR3, the DNA is TGTGCCAGCAGCACCCGACAGGGGCCGGACGCTTTCTTT. It yields the protein CASSTRQGPDAFF.

This chain uses TRBV4-2 with TRBJ2-7, with D possibly TRBD2 on 6 matching bases. The V and J ends lost 4 bases and 3 bases respectively, with 16 bases between them. This CDR3 comprises 15 residues. The germline CDR1 and CDR2 sequences are LGHNA and YNFKEQ. In DNA, the CDR3 is TGTGCCAGCAGCCGCACACTCGGAGGGGACTACGAGCAGTACTTC. Its protein is CASSRTLGGDYEQYF.

This clone was counted a few times. The chain links TRBV19 to TRBJ2-7; 7 bases are shared with TRBD1. Germline assignment: CDR1 LNHDA and CDR2 SQIVND (reference sequence). V gave up 5 bases and J gave up 4 bases; unmatched junction bases: 5. This CDR3 region has 13 residues. For the CDR3, the DNA is TGTGCCAGTAGTGCCAACAGGGGATACGAGCAGTACTTC. The encoded protein is CASSANRGYEQYF.

CDR3 DNA sequence: TGTGCCAGCAACAGCGGACCCTACAATGAGCAGTTCTTC. This translates into CASNSGPYNEQFF. This chain joins TRBV9 and TRBJ2-1; TRBD2 is a possible D gene (5 bases). V was clipped by 6 bases and J by 2 bases, with 9 bases between them. Germline loops: CDR1 SGDLS, CDR2 YYNGEE. This CDR3 contains 13 residues.

V is TRBV2 and J is TRBJ2-7; 10 positions agree with TRBD1. The CDR3 totals 15 residues. Germline assignment: CDR1 SNHLY and CDR2 FYNNEI. Losses at the gene ends were 8 bases for V and 6 bases for J; bases not matched to a gene: 13. The CDR3 DNA sequence: TGTGCCAGCGAGACATTCCGGGACAGGGGCTCCGAGCAGTACTTC. Translated: CASETFRDRGSEQYF.

The CDR3 DNA is TGTGCCAGCAGCTTAGTTGCAGGAGGGGAGACCCAGTACTTC. This codes for CASSLVAGGETQYF. The chain combines TRBV7-9 with TRBJ2-5; a possible D gene is TRBD2 (6 bases). Deletions cut 1 base from V and 5 bases from J, with 11 bases between. Germline lookup yields CDR1 SEHNR and CDR2 FQNEAQ (reference sequence). The CDR3 is 14 residues long.

This CDR3 reads CASSFSPTAYEQYF. The CDR3 nucleotides read TGTGCCAGCAGTTTTTCCCCGACAGCCTACGAGCAGTACTTC. The chain combines TRBV27 with TRBJ2-7, with D perhaps matching TRBD1 (5 bases). The CDR3 has 14 amino acids. Per germline, CDR1 MNHEY and CDR2 SMNVEV (reference sequence). V lost 3 bases to trimming and J lost 2 bases, with 11 bases between them.

The chain carries TRBV11-1 and TRBJ1-1; maybe TRBD1 (6 bases). The V end lost 3 bases, the J end lost 1 base, and 9 bases lay between the germline ends. Germline V gene data show CDR1 as SGHAT and CDR2 as FQDESV (reference sequence). The CDR3 spans 14 residues. Here the CDR3 reads CASSFGQQNTEAFF. The CDR3 DNA reads TGTGCCAGCAGCTTCGGACAGCAGAACACTGAAGCTTTCTTT. Supplemented by reference TRBV11-1 and TRBJ1-1, the full variable domain reads EAEVAQSPRYKITEKSQAVAFWCDPISGHATLYWYRQILGQGPELLVQFQDESVVDDSQLPKDRFSAERLKGVDSTLKIQPAELGDSAMYLCASSFGQQNTEAFFGQGTRLTVV.

This clone has only one observation. The V and J genes are TRBV5-5 and TRBJ1-1, with 8 bases matching TRBD1. CDR3 size: 15 residues. J was trimmed by 1 base and V by 3 bases; bases with no gene match: 5. The germline V gene has CDR1 SGHKS and CDR2 YYEKEE (reference sequence). This chain's CDR3 is CASSWTGIRNTEAFF. The CDR3 bases are TGTGCCAGCAGCTGGACAGGGATCCGGAACACTGAAGCTTTCTTT.

J is TRBJ2-1 and V is TRBV9, with D unresolved. Germline CDR1 and CDR2: SGDLS and YYNGEE. This CDR3 contains 15 residues. With 0 bases removed from V and 3 bases from J, the gap between germline ends came to 10 bases. The CDR3 loop is CASSVGRSFYNEQFF. DNA of the CDR3: TGTGCCAGCAGCGTAGGTAGATCATTCTACAATGAGCAGTTCTTC.

This clone appeared once. The chain combines TRBV2 with TRBJ2-7, with a weak D call TRBD2 (7 bases). The CDR3 spans 13 residues. Germline V gene data show CDR1 as SNHLY and CDR2 as FYNNEI. The V and J ends lost 9 bases and 0 bases respectively, with 12 bases between them. The CDR3 loop reads CARGGPSSYEQYF. The CDR3, as DNA: TGTGCCAGGGGGGGGCCTAGCTCCTACGAGCAGTACTTC.

The chain has TRBV9 and TRBJ2-1; 9 nucleotides match TRBD1. This CDR3 has 16 amino acids. Germline V CDR1 and CDR2: SGDLS, YYNGEE. With V trimmed by 3 bases and J by 2 bases, 6 bases remained unmatched. The CDR3, as DNA: TGTGCCAGCAGCGCGAGGACAGGGGTGGCCTACAATGAGCAGTTCTTC. Translation: CASSARTGVAYNEQFF.

The rearrangement joins TRBV6-2 or TRBV6-3 to TRBJ2-1; 8 nucleotides match TRBD2. The ends lost 6 bases at V and 6 bases at J; junction bases unmatched: 10. This CDR3 region has 15 residues. Germline V gene lookup returns CDR1 MNHEY and CDR2 SVGEGT. CDR3 amino acids: CASSPIAGNLNEQFF. The DNA of the CDR3 is TGTGCCAGCAGCCCAATAGCGGGAAATCTCAATGAGCAGTTCTTC.

In DNA form, the CDR3 reads TGTGCCAGCAGCGACAGGGCTGGGGCCAACGTCCTGACTTTC. Translation gives CASSDRAGANVLTF. This chain uses TRBV11-2 with TRBJ2-6; 7 bases agree with TRBD1. CDR3 length: 14 amino acids. Germline V gene lookup returns CDR1 SGHAT and CDR2 FQNNGV. V gave up 5 bases and J gave up 2 bases; unmatched junction bases: 0.

V and J are TRBV27 and TRBJ1-2, with D possibly being TRBD1 (5 bases). The CDR3 contains 14 residues. The V gene lost 6 bases and the J gene lost 8 bases, with 19 bases spanning the gap. From germline, CDR1 is MNHEY and CDR2 SMNVEV (reference sequence). The CDR3 protein is CASSPTGPLWGYTF. CDR3 nucleotide sequence: TGTGCCAGCAGCCCCACGGGGCCCCTCTGGGGCTACACCTTC.

The chain joins TRBV27 to TRBJ2-7; 11 positions agree with TRBD1. V dropped 8 bases and J dropped 1; count of bases not matched to a gene: 4. Germline CDR1 MNHEY, CDR2 SMNVEV (reference sequence). CDR3 length equals 14 residues. DNA for the CDR3: TGTGCCAGCGGAGGGGACAGGGGGTCCTACGAGCAGTACTTC. The encoded protein is CASGGDRGSYEQYF.

The chain carries TRBV7-9 and TRBJ2-7, with 7 bases fitting TRBD2. Germline trimming cut 5 bases from V and 6 bases from J; bases unmatched to any gene: 7. Germline CDR1 and CDR2: SEHNR and FQNEAQ (reference sequence). The CDR3 sequence is 13 residues long. The CDR3 DNA reads TGTGCCAGCAGCCTACGGGGGGATTCCGAGCAGTACTTC. It translates to CASSLRGDSEQYF.

V gene TRBV9 combines with J gene TRBJ2-2; D not certain. The germline gives CDR1 SGDLS, CDR2 YYNGEE. Deletions cut 0 bases from V and 11 bases from J, with 14 bases between. This CDR3 has 14 residues. The CDR3 coding sequence is TGTGCCAGCAGCGTAGGTCGGGCCCCTGGCGAGCTGTTTTTT. Its protein is CASSVGRAPGELFF.

The V gene is TRBV29-1, the J gene TRBJ2-7, with D possibly matching TRBD2 (6 bases). V lost 4 bases to trimming and J lost 6 bases, with 16 bases between them. CDR1 SQVTM and CDR2 ANQGSEA come from the germline V gene. CDR3 length: 13 amino acids. DNA for the CDR3: TGCAGCGTTGTCGGGGCGGGATTGGGCGAGCAGTACTTC. Translated: CSVVGAGLGEQYF.

V is TRBV5-1 and J is TRBJ1-2, with a possible D match to TRBD1 (5 bases). This CDR3 is built from 13 residues. Germline CDR1 SGHRS, CDR2 YFSETQ. V was clipped by 4 bases and J by 2 bases, with 9 bases between them. The CDR3 DNA reads TGCGCCAGCAGCGGCCGGGACAACTATGGCTACACCTTC. This codes for CASSGRDNYGYTF.